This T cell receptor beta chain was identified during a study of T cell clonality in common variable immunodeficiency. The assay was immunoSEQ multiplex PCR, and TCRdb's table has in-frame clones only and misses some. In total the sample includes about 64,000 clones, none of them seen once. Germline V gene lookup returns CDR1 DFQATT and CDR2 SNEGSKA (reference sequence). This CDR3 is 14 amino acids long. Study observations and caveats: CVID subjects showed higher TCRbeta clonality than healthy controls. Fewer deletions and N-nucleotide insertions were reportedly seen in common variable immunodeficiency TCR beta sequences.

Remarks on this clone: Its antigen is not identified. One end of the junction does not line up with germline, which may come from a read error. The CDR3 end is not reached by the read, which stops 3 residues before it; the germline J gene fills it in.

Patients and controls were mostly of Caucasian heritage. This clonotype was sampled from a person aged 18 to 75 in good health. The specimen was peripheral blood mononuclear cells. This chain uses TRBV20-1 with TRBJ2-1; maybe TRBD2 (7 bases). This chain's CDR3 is CSARGRGAHNEQFF. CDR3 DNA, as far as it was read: TGCAGTGCCAGAGGACGGGGGGCTCACAATGAG.